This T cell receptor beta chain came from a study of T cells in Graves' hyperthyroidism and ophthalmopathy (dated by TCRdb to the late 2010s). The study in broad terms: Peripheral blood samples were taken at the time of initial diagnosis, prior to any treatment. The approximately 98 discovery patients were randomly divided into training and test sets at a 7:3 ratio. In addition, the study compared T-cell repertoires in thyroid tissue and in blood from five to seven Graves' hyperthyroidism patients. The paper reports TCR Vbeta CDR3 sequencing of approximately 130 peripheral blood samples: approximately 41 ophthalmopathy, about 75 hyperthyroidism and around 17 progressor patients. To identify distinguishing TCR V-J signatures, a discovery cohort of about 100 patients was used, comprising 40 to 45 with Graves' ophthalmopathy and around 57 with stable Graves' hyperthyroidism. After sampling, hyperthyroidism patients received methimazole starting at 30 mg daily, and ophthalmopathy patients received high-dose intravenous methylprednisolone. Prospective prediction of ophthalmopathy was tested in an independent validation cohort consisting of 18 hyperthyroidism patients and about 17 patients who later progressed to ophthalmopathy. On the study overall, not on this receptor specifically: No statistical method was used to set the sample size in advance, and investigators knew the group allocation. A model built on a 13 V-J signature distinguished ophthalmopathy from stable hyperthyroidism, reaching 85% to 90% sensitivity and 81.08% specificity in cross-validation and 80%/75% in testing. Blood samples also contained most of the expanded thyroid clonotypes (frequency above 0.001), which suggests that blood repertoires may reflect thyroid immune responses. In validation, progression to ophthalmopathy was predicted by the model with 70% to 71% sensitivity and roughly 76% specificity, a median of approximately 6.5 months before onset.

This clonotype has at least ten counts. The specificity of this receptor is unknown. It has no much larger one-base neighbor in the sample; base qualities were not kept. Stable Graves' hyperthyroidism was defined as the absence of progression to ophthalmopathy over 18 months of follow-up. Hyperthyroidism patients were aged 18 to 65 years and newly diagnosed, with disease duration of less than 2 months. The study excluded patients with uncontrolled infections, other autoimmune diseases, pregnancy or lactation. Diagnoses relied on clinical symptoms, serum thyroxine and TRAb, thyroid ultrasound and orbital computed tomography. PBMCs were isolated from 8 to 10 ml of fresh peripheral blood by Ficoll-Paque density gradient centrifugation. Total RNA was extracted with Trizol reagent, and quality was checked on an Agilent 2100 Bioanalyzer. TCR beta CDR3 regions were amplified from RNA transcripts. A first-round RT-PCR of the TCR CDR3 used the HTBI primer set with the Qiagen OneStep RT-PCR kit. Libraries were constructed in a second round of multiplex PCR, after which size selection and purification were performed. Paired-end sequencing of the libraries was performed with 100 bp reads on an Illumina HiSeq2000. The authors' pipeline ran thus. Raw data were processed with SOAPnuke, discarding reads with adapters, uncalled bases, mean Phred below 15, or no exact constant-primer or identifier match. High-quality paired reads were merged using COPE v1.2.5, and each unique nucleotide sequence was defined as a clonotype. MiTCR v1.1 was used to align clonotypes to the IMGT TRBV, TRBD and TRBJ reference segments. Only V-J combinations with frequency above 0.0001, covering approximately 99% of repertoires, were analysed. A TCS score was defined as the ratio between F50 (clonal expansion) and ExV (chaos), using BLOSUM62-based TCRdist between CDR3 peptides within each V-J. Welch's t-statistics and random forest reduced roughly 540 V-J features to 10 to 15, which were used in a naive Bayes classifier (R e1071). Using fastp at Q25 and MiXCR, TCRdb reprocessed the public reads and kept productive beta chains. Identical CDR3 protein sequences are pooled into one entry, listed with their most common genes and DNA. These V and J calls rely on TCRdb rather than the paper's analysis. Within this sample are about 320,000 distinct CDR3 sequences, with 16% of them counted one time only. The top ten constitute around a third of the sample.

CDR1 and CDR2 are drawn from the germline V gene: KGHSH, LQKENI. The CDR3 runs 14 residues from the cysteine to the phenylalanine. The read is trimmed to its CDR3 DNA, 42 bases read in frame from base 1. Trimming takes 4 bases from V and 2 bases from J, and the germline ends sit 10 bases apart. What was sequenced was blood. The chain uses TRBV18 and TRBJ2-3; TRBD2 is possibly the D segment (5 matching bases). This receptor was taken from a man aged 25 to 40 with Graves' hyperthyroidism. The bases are TGTGCCAGCTCACGACGGACTGACACAGATACGCAGTATTTT. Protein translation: CASSRRTDTDTQYF.